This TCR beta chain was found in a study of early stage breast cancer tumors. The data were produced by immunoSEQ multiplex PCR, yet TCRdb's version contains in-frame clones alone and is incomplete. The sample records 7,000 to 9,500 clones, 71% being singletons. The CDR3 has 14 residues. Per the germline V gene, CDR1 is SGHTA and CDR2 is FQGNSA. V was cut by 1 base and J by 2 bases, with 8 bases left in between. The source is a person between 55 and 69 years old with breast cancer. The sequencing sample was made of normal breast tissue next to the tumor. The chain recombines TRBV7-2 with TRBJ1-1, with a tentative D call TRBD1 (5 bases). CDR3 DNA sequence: TGTGCCAGCAGCTTAGGGCAGGGAAACACTGAAGCTTTCTTT. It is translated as CASSLGQGNTEAFF. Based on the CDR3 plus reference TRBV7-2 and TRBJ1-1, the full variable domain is GAGVSQSPSNKVTEKGKDVELRCDPISGHTALYWYRQSLGQGLEFLIYFQGNSAPDKSGLPSDRFSAERTGGSVSTLTIQRTQQEDSAVYLCASSLGQGNTEAFFGQGTRLTVV.